This TCR beta chain was found in a study of CD8 T cells in Susac syndrome. Study-level findings and limits: CD8+ clonal expansion in Susac peaked in TEMRA cells and active patients.

Sequencing of TCR beta covered CD8+ and CD4+ T cells obtained from blood. It was with random hexamers that 0.5 to 1 ug RNA was reverse transcribed. A multiplex approach, immunoSEQ multiplex PCR, amplified TCR beta CDR3 across 54 Vbeta and 13 Jbeta. TCRdb analysed the immunoSEQ multiplex PCR reads with MiXCR anew, one entry per CDR3 protein. The table shows around 100,000 distinct CDR3 sequences, with 95% occurring only once. Trimming removed 0 bases at V and 8 bases at J, with 22 bases between. The CDR3 sequence is 17 residues long. Germline V CDR1 and CDR2: SGHNT, YYREEE (reference sequence). For this clonotype: Its antigen is undetermined.

The receptor was isolated from a human donor with Susac syndrome. Input material: CD8+ T cells from PBMCs. The genes are TRBV5-4 and TRBJ2-3; TRBD1 is a possible D gene (6 bases). In DNA, the CDR3 is TGTGCCAGCAGCTTGGCCGGAATCGGAGCCCGCAGGGGTACGCAGTATTTT. Its translation is CASSLAGIGARRGTQYF. Drawing the rest from reference TRBV5-4 and TRBJ2-3, the complete variable domain is ETGVTQSPTHLIKTRGQQVTLRCSSQSGHNTVSWYQQALGQGPQFIFQYYREEENGRGNFPPRFSGLQFPNYSSELNVNALELDDSALYLCASSLAGIGARRGTQYFGPGTRLTVL.